Below are 14 T cell receptor beta chains sequenced from a single sample in a study of CXCR3-negative and CXCR3-positive naive CD8 T cells (dated by TCRdb to about 2019). What the work shows at the level of the full study, not this receptor alone: TRB CDR3s from CXCR3-positive naive cells showed higher hydrophobicity (lower Kidera factor 4), lower energy, and higher strength and volume indices than CXCR3-negative naive cells.

TCRdb lists the instrument as NextSeq 550. The Human TCR Profiling Kit (MiLaboratory) was used to prepare UMI-labeled 5' RACE TRB cDNA libraries. TCRdb reprocessed the reads; each CDR3 protein sequence makes one entry, and DNA is unavailable. The sample's table lists a count of 130,000 to 150,000 distinct CDR3 sequences. Under 0.35% of the sample comes from the top ten. These TCRs are of unknown antigen specificity. The specimen sequenced was naive CXCR3+ CD8+ T cells from blood. The cell subset or site label here, explained by the study, means: CD45RO-CCR7+CD27+CD95- naive CD8+ T cells expressing CXCR3 (TNR3+). The receptors come from a human donor in good health. Some clones in this sample may be carry-over from other donors' samples.

J is TRBJ2-7 and V is TRBV7-9; without DNA, the TCRdb call of TRBD1 cannot be checked. This CDR3 spans 15 amino acids. Germline CDR1 is SEHNR and CDR2 is FQNEAQ (reference sequence). CDR3 residues: CASSSRDPLLDEQYF.

The J gene is TRBJ2-1, the V gene TRBV3-1. The CDR3 has 14 residues. Germline assignment: CDR1 LGHDT and CDR2 YNNKEL (reference sequence). This CDR3 is CASSQDSHYNEQFF.

The CDR3 loop reads CASRRGLLRARDSYEQYF. This chain joins TRBV7-8 and TRBJ2-7; there is no DNA to check the TCRdb D call of TRBD1. CDR1 and CDR2 (germline): SGHVS, FQNEAQ. This CDR3 is 18 amino acids long.

This chain joins TRBV6-5 and TRBJ2-7; the D gene TCRdb calls, TRBD1, cannot be checked with no DNA. This CDR3 comprises 15 residues. In germline, CDR1 is MNHEY, CDR2 SVGAGI. CDR3 region: CASKIDGTGTYEQYF.

The V gene is TRBV20-1, the J gene TRBJ2-5; TCRdb returns TRBD2, unconfirmable since there is no DNA. This CDR3 is 15 amino acids long. Germline loops: CDR1 DFQATT, CDR2 SNEGSKA (reference sequence). This chain's CDR3 is CSAREWRESRETQYF.

This rearrangement joins TRBV6-2 or TRBV6-3 to TRBJ2-5; there is no DNA to check the TCRdb D call of TRBD2. This CDR3 spans 19 amino acids. Per the germline V gene, CDR1 is MNHEY and CDR2 is SVGEGT. Here the CDR3 reads CASSYSTGGAFWRAETQYF.

The gene calls are TRBV6-5 and TRBJ2-1; TCRdb names TRBD2, which stays unverified in the absence of DNA. This CDR3 region has 15 residues. Germline CDR1 MNHEY, CDR2 SVGAGI. CDR3 in amino acids: CASRAGLGSYNEQFF.

This chain uses TRBV7-9 with TRBJ2-6; TCRdb designates TRBD1, a call that cannot be tested without DNA. CDR1 is SEHNR and CDR2 is FQNEAQ in the germline V gene (reference sequence). CDR3 size: 18 residues. CDR3 sequence reads: CASSLAGTAFSGANVLTF.

The chain joins TRBV7-9 to TRBJ2-2; no DNA is available, so the TRBD2 call from TCRdb remains unchecked. The length of the CDR3 is 15 residues. From germline, CDR1 is SEHNR and CDR2 FQNEAQ (reference sequence). CDR3 loop: CASSLDAAGAGELFF. The whole variable domain, filled in from reference TRBV7-9 and TRBJ2-2, reads DTGVSQNPRHKITKRGQNVTFRCDPISEHNRLYWYRQTLGQGPEFLTYFQNEAQLEKSRLLSDRFSAERPKGSFSTLEIQRTEQGDSAMYLCASSLDAAGAGELFFGEGSRLTVL.

The rearrangement uses TRBV5-1 and TRBJ2-1. CDR3 length: 12 amino acids. Germline V gene lookup returns CDR1 SGHRS and CDR2 YFSETQ. The CDR3 sequence is CASSFDPSEQFF.

Here the CDR3 reads CASSQPGTVNTEAFF. The V and J genes are TRBV4-2 and TRBJ1-1; TCRdb designates TRBD1, a call that cannot be tested without DNA. Germline CDR1 reads LGHNA; CDR2 reads YNFKEQ. There are 15 residues in the CDR3.

This chain links TRBV6-2 or TRBV6-3 with TRBJ2-1; TCRdb's assignment of TRBD1 cannot be checked, as there is no DNA. Germline CDR1 MNHEY, CDR2 SVGEGT. The CDR3 is 15 amino acids. CDR3 region: CASRARDRGNNEQFF.

The chain is built from TRBV6-5 and TRBJ2-7; TCRdb's assignment of TRBD2 cannot be checked, as there is no DNA. The CDR3 covers 14 residues. Germline loops: CDR1 MNHEY, CDR2 SVGAGI. The CDR3 loop is CASSYSGPHYEQYF.

The V gene is TRBV29-1, the J gene TRBJ1-5; TCRdb indicates TRBD1, and absent DNA this call remains unverified. The length of the CDR3 is 15 residues. Germline V gene sequence: CDR1 SQVTM, CDR2 ANQGSEA. The CDR3 protein is CGAGQAAYSNQPQHF.